This T cell receptor (beta chain) was identified during a study of T cell repertoires in cytomegalovirus infection. As for the study in general: Recently identified HLA-C-restricted CMV epitopes and well-studied HLA-B-restricted CMV epitopes were used by the study. Study-level points and caveats: CMV-specific TCR beta clonotypes restricted by HLA-C dominated the ex vivo response.

MiXCR, applied by TCRdb to the reads, yields one record per CDR3 protein. The sample lists 640,000 or so distinct CDR3 sequences; 33% were seen once. The V end lost 1 base, the J end lost 6 bases, and 10 bases lay between the germline ends. CDR1 is SGHVS, CDR2 FQNEAQ, per germline. The CDR3 length is 13 residues. Notes on this clonotype: Its target is not known.

The TCR originated in a human donor in good health (CMV status not recorded). Some clones in this sample may be carry-over from other donors' samples. The starting material was cultured PBMCs, obtained from culture after CMV antigen stimulation. The V call is TRBV7-8, the J call TRBJ2-7; D is ambiguous. The CDR3 sequence: CASSLVQFSEQYF. In nucleotides, the CDR3 is TGTGCCAGCAGCTTAGTCCAGTTTTCCGAGCAGTACTTC.